This entry lists 21 T cell receptor beta chains sequenced from one sample in a study of response to subunit inactivated influenza vaccine. TCRdb recomputed calls from the RT-PCR reads with MiXCR, one row per CDR3 protein. The table includes 500,000 to 700,000 distinct CDR3 sequences, 20% to 25% detected once. The sample was also linked to a second study, of T cells expressing NK-cell markers. That study adds: TCR beta cDNA was generated via 5'RACE template switching incorporating UMIs.

The input for sequencing was CD4+ T cells sorted from PBMCs, taken less than 13 days after vaccination. The source is a man between 50 and 59 years old who received an inactivated influenza vaccine.

The chain combines TRBV12-3 or TRBV12-4 with TRBJ2-3; 11 nucleotides agree with TRBD2. This CDR3 is built from 15 residues. Trimming cost V 7 bases and J 3 bases; bases outside gene matches: 6. The CDR3 DNA is TGTGCCAGCATGGGGACTAGCGGTCCTACAGATACGCAGTATTTT. It yields the protein CASMGTSGPTDTQYF.

The V call is TRBV3-1, the J call TRBJ2-3; D is ambiguous. Per the germline V gene, CDR1 is LGHDT and CDR2 is YNNKEL (reference sequence). V lost 1 base, J lost 6 bases, and 14 bases lay in between. CDR3 length equals 15 residues. The CDR3 protein is CASSQVPGSQDTQYF. In DNA form, the CDR3 reads TGTGCCAGCAGCCAAGTACCAGGTTCACAGGATACGCAGTATTTT.

This clonotype has at least ten counts. The chain carries TRBV12-3 or TRBV12-4 and TRBJ2-7; TRBD2 agrees at 9 bases. J was trimmed by 3 bases and V by 5 bases; bases with no gene match: 8. This CDR3 has 15 amino acids. CDR3 residues: CASSPGVSGSYEQYF. As DNA, the CDR3 is TGTGCCAGCAGTCCGGGCGTTAGCGGGAGCTACGAGCAGTACTTC.

The chain carries TRBV7-2 and TRBJ1-2, with 9 bases that match TRBD1. Unmatched junction bases numbered 5, after V lost 2 bases and J lost 1 base. There are 16 residues in the CDR3. Germline CDR1 SGHTA, CDR2 FQGNSA. The CDR3 sequence: CASSLWGQGLNYGYTF. The CDR3 region has the DNA TGTGCCAGCAGCTTATGGGGACAGGGACTTAACTATGGCTACACCTTC.

With respect to this clonotype: An end of the junction differs from the germline gene, which may be a read error. The genes are TRBV28 and TRBJ1-2; the D is unclear. CDR1 is MDHEN, CDR2 SYDVKM, per germline. The CDR3 is 13 residues long. CDR3 protein: CASSLDGYHGYTF. For the CDR3, the DNA is TGTGCCAGCAGTTTGGACGGATATCACGGCTACACTTTC.

Only a few counts were recorded for this clonotype. The chain couples TRBV7-9 to TRBJ2-1; D possibly corresponds to TRBD2 (6 bases). CDR1 is SEHNR and CDR2 is FQNEAQ in the germline V gene (reference sequence). This CDR3 comprises 16 residues. With 4 bases removed from V and 2 bases from J, the gap between germline ends came to 15 bases. CDR3 protein: CASSSPRGLTYNEQFF. CDR3 sequence (DNA): TGTGCCAGCAGCTCCCCAAGGGGACTTACCTACAATGAGCAGTTCTTC.

The chain carries TRBV2 and TRBJ2-1, with D hard to call. The CDR3 extends over 13 amino acids. Trimming took off 7 bases at V and 14 bases at J, with 21 bases between the two ends. The germline V gene encodes CDR1 SNHLY and CDR2 FYNNEI. CDR3 DNA sequence: TGTGCCAGCACGGTGGAACGGAACGGATTAAAGTTCTTC. It encodes CASTVERNGLKFF.

This clonotype has more than one count but fewer than ten. This chain uses TRBV20-1 with TRBJ1-5; 7 bases align to TRBD1. Losses at the gene ends were 1 base for V and 5 bases for J; bases not matched to a gene: 8. This CDR3 has 15 amino acids. Germline CDR1 is DFQATT and CDR2 is SNEGSKA (reference sequence). The CDR3 reads CSARGPDRLYQPQHF. The CDR3 DNA is TGCAGTGCTAGAGGCCCGGACAGGCTTTATCAGCCCCAGCATTTT.

This sequence joins TRBV2 and TRBJ2-2; D is perhaps TRBD2 (5 bases). Trimming pared 5 bases from V and 6 bases from J, leaving 13 bases between. Germline CDR1 and CDR2: SNHLY and FYNNEI. There are 14 residues in the CDR3. The CDR3 bases are TGTGCCAGCAGTAAGGAGGAGGCTTCCGGGGAGCTGTTTTTT. It encodes CASSKEEASGELFF. The whole variable domain, filled in from reference TRBV2 and TRBJ2-2, reads EPEVTQTPSHQVTQMGQEVILRCVPISNHLYFYWYRQILGQKVEFLVSFYNNEISEKSEIFDDQFSVERPDGSNFTLKIRSTKLEDSAMYFCASSKEEASGELFFGEGSRLTVL.

This clonotype was counted only a few times. The chain combines TRBV2 with TRBJ1-1; no reliable D call. V lost 4 bases and J lost 3, with 9 bases in between. The CDR3 consists of 13 residues. CDR1 and CDR2 (germline): SNHLY, FYNNEI. The CDR3 region is CASSGIADTEAFF. The CDR3 DNA is TGTGCCAGCAGTGGGATCGCGGACACTGAAGCTTTCTTT. The full variable domain, rest sourced from reference TRBV2 and TRBJ1-1, is EPEVTQTPSHQVTQMGQEVILRCVPISNHLYFYWYRQILGQKVEFLVSFYNNEISEKSEIFDDQFSVERPDGSNFTLKIRSTKLEDSAMYFCASSGIADTEAFFGQGTRLTVV.

V gene TRBV28 combines with J gene TRBJ2-3; TRBD2 agrees at 7 bases. V shed 4 bases, J shed 4 bases, and the junction held 11 bases outside the gene matches. The CDR3 length is 16 residues. The germline V gene has CDR1 MDHEN and CDR2 SYDVKM. The CDR3: CASSSPGREWSDTQYF. CDR3 DNA: TGTGCCAGCAGTTCCCCGGGGAGGGAGTGGTCAGATACGCAGTATTTT.

The rearrangement links TRBV5-6 to TRBJ1-5; unclear D gene. V was cut by 1 base and J by 5 bases, with 10 bases left in between. This CDR3 has 14 residues. From germline, CDR1 is SGHDT and CDR2 YYEEEE. Here the CDR3 DNA reads TGTGCCAGCAGCTTGTCTGGGAAGTATCAGCCCCAGCATTTT. It specifies CASSLSGKYQPQHF.

The chain links TRBV5-1 to TRBJ2-1; TRBD2 is a possible D gene (6 bases). The CDR3 consists of 15 residues. Trimming shortened V by 0 bases and J by 3 bases, and 10 bases separated the two germline ends. CDR1 SGHRS and CDR2 YFSETQ come from the germline V gene. The CDR3 bases are TGCGCCAGCAGCTTGGCCCCTAGCGACTACAATGAGCAGTTCTTC. Its protein is CASSLAPSDYNEQFF.

The rearrangement links TRBV4-1 to TRBJ2-2, with a tentative D call TRBD1 (6 bases). This CDR3 is 15 amino acids long. The V and J ends lost 0 bases and 6 bases respectively, with 11 bases between them. Germline V CDR1 and CDR2: MGHRA, YSYEKL. CDR3 amino acids: CASSQDGTISGELFF. The CDR3 DNA follows: TGCGCCAGCAGCCAAGATGGGACAATCTCCGGGGAGCTGTTTTTT.

The chain uses TRBV12-3 or TRBV12-4 and TRBJ2-7; D perhaps matches TRBD1 (5 bases). V lost 5 bases and J 1 base, leaving 12 bases between the germline ends. The CDR3 is 14 amino acids. The CDR3 sequence is CASSPRQLSYEQYF. The CDR3 nucleotides are TGTGCCAGCAGTCCGCGACAGCTATCCTACGAGCAGTACTTC.

There are a few counts of this clonotype. The chain links TRBV3-1 to TRBJ1-2; D unresolved. Trimming pared 5 bases from V and 8 bases from J, leaving 18 bases between. The CDR3 consists of 14 residues. Germline V gene sequence: CDR1 LGHDT, CDR2 YNNKEL (reference sequence). The CDR3 is CASSFLQRPRGYTF. DNA of the CDR3: TGTGCCAGCAGCTTCCTGCAGAGACCTAGGGGCTACACCTTC.

The chain is built from TRBV5-1 and TRBJ2-1; possibly TRBD2 for D (6 bases). The V gene lost 3 bases and the J gene lost 2 bases, with 12 bases spanning the gap. Germline values: CDR1 SGHRS, CDR2 YFSETQ. This CDR3 comprises 15 residues. CDR3 sequence reads: CASSSALATYNEQFF. The CDR3 DNA reads as TGCGCCAGCAGCTCAGCACTAGCAACCTACAATGAGCAGTTCTTC.

The V gene is TRBV10-3, the J gene TRBJ2-1, with 11 nucleotides matching TRBD2. This CDR3 contains 16 residues. Per the germline V gene, CDR1 is ENHRY and CDR2 is SYGVKD. The junction had 5 bases not matched to a gene; V was cut back by 2 bases and J by 5 bases. Here the CDR3 reads CAISETTSGTDNEQFF. The CDR3 DNA reads as TGTGCCATCAGTGAGACGACTAGCGGGACCGACAATGAGCAGTTCTTC.

The rearrangement joins TRBV5-1 to TRBJ2-3; no clear D gene. Trimming cost V 4 bases and J 5 bases, with 8 bases left between them. This CDR3 is 12 amino acids long. Germline V gene sequence: CDR1 SGHRS, CDR2 YFSETQ. The CDR3 DNA sequence: TGCGCCAGCAGCCCCAATTTAGATACGCAGTATTTT. It yields the protein CASSPNLDTQYF.

The chain recombines TRBV7-2 with TRBJ2-5, with 9 bases that match TRBD1. The CDR3 has 14 residues. V shed 2 bases and J 4 bases; nucleotides not matched to a gene: 2. Germline CDR1 and CDR2: SGHTA and FQGNSA. CDR3 nucleotides: TGTGCCAGCAGCTTAACAGGGGGCCGAGAGACCCAGTACTTC. This sequence encodes CASSLTGGRETQYF. Full variable domain (missing parts from reference TRBV7-2 and TRBJ2-5): GAGVSQSPSNKVTEKGKDVELRCDPISGHTALYWYRQSLGQGLEFLIYFQGNSAPDKSGLPSDRFSAERTGGSVSTLTIQRTQQEDSAVYLCASSLTGGRETQYFGPGTRLLVL.

In this sample, this clonotype turned up many times. The CDR3 DNA is TGTGCCAGCAGTTTATCCCGCCAGACTAGCTCAGAGACCCAGTACTTC. This encodes CASSLSRQTSSETQYF. The genes are TRBV27 and TRBJ2-5; 7 nucleotides line up with TRBD2. Trimming took 0 bases from V and 4 from J; bases not matched to a gene: 8. Germline V gene lookup returns CDR1 MNHEY and CDR2 SMNVEV (reference sequence). CDR3 size: 16 residues.